The T cell receptor (beta chain) described here comes from a study of response to subunit inactivated influenza vaccine. TCRdb reanalysed the RT-PCR reads using MiXCR and keeps one entry per CDR3 protein. The sample records roughly 500,000 distinct CDR3 sequences, 25% being singletons. The CDR3 length is 12 residues. The V gene's germline CDR1 is SGHTA and CDR2 FQGNSA. Trimming cost V 2 bases and J 0 bases, with 2 bases left between them. This clonotype is medium-sized (0.01 to 0.1%) in the sample. Sequenced material: CD4+ T cells sorted from PBMCs, taken around 5 days after vaccination. The chain uses TRBV7-2 and TRBJ2-7; D ambiguous. This sequence originates from a man between 50 and 59 years old who received an inactivated influenza vaccine. CDR3: CASSLSSYEQYF. CDR3 coding DNA: TGTGCCAGCAGCTTATCCTCCTACGAGCAGTACTTC.